This T cell receptor (beta chain) appears in the sequencing data of a study of T cells in narcolepsy. Looking at the study overall: Patients with NT1 or NT2 and healthy control donors were enrolled.

This CDR3 spans 15 amino acids. Germline V gene lookup returns CDR1 SQVTM and CDR2 ANQGSEA. Trimming stripped 5 bases from V and 6 bases from J, with 22 bases between. TCRdb keeps only in-frame clones here, not all; method: immunoSEQ multiplex PCR. The profile shows 30,000 to 35,000 clones, 75% to 85% of them singletons. General study results and limits: Autoreactive HCRT-specific and TRIB2-specific clonotypes were marked in same-patient CSF-versus-blood CD4+ comparisons. Reportedly, autoreactive clonotypes were serially detected in patients' blood but not controls'.

This clone was seen a single time. Its antigen is unidentified. The receptor was derived from a human donor with narcolepsy. V is TRBV29-1 and J is TRBJ1-2; unclear D gene. Input material: CD45RA- memory CD4+ T cells from PBMCs. Written as DNA, the CDR3 is TGCAGCGTTCAAGCATCCGTGAGGGTTAGGAATGGCTACACCTTC. Translation: CSVQASVRVRNGYTF.